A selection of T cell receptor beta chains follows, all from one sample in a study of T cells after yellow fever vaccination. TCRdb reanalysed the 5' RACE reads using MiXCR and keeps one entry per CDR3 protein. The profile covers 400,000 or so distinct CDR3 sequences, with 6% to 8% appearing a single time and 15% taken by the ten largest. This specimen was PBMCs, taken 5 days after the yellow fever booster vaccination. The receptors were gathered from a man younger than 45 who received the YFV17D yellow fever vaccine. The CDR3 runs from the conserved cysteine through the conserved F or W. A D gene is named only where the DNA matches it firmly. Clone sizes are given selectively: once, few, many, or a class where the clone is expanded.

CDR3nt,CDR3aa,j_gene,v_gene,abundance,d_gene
TGTGCCAGCAGCCTTAGGTTTGGCGCAGCCTACAATGAGCAGTTCTTC,CASSLRFGAAYNEQFF,TRBJ2-1,TRBV7-8,-,-
TGTGCCAGCATTCGGACCGGACTAGCGGAGACAGATACGCAGTATTTT,CASIRTGLAETDTQYF,TRBJ2-3,TRBV7-2,many,TRBD2
TGTGCCAGCAGCACCATTCGTACAGGGGCCGTGCGGGGCACAGATACGCAGTATTTT,CASSTIRTGAVRGTDTQYF,TRBJ2-3,TRBV7-8,few,TRBD1
TGTGCCAGCAGTTACGGCCAGGGGGGTTTCGGAAACACCATATATTTT,CASSYGQGGFGNTIYF,TRBJ1-3,TRBV6-5,few,TRBD1
TGTGCCAGCAGTTACAGGGAAGAGACCCAGTACTTC,CASSYREETQYF,TRBJ2-5,TRBV6-2/TRBV6-3,many,-
TGTGCCAGCAGACGATCCGGGACGGGTTATAATTCACCCCTCCACTTT,CASRRSGTGYNSPLHF,TRBJ1-6,TRBV27,few,-
TGTGCCAGCAGCAACCCCTGGACAGGGCGAGAGACCCAGTACTTC,CASSNPWTGRETQYF,TRBJ2-5,TRBV21-1,many,-
TGCGCCAGCATCCCCCTGGACAGAGACAATGAGCAGTTCTTC,CASIPLDRDNEQFF,TRBJ2-1,TRBV5-1,many,-
TGTGCCACCAGTGAAGGTCTAGCGGGAGAAAAGACCAATGAGCAGTTCTTC,CATSEGLAGEKTNEQFF,TRBJ2-1,TRBV24-1,many,TRBD2
TGCGCCAGCAGCCTCACGGGGCAAGGGCAGCCCCAGCATTTT,CASSLTGQGQPQHF,TRBJ1-5,TRBV4-3,few,-
TGTGCCAGCAGCCCCAACCGGCCCAAAAGCACAGATACGCAGTATTTT,CASSPNRPKSTDTQYF,TRBJ2-3,TRBV7-2,-,-
TGTGCCAGCAGCGTAGGGTCCGGGTTAAGGGAAAAACTGTTTTTT,CASSVGSGLREKLFF,TRBJ1-4,TRBV9,many,-
TGTGCCAGCAGTTACGGACTAGCGGGAGGGCCGACGGAGACCCAGTACTTC,CASSYGLAGGPTETQYF,TRBJ2-5,TRBV6-5,-,TRBD2
TGCAGCGTTGTTGTTGGTCCCAATGAGCAGTTCTTC,CSVVVGPNEQFF,TRBJ2-1,TRBV29-1,many,-
TGTGCCAGCAGCTTAAACAGGGGGACGTACGAGCAGTACTTC,CASSLNRGTYEQYF,TRBJ2-7,TRBV7-2,many,TRBD1
TGTGCCAGCAGCTTAGGAGGAGGGGTTCAAAACATTCAGTACTTC,CASSLGGGVQNIQYF,TRBJ2-4,TRBV7-9,few,-
TGCAGCGTTGAACGAATGGGGCAGACCTCCTACGAGCAGTACTTC,CSVERMGQTSYEQYF,TRBJ2-7,TRBV29-1,-,-
TGTGCCAGCAGCGACCGGGACAGGGGAAACATTCAGTACTTC,CASSDRDRGNIQYF,TRBJ2-4,TRBV9,-,TRBD1
TGTGCCAGCACCATAGGGACACCTGCTCAGCCCCAGCATTTT,CASTIGTPAQPQHF,TRBJ1-5,TRBV12-3/TRBV12-4,many,-
TGCAGTGCTAGAGATCAGCGCCAGAAAAACACTGAAGCTTTCTTT,CSARDQRQKNTEAFF,TRBJ1-1,TRBV20-1,-,-
TGTGCCAGCAGCCAAGATCTGGCAGCTAATTCACCCCTCCACTTT,CASSQDLAANSPLHF,TRBJ1-6,TRBV4-2,many,-
TGCAGTGCTAGAGTTTCACCCCCTCGGGAGCCCTACGAGCAGTACTTC,CSARVSPPREPYEQYF,TRBJ2-7,TRBV20-1,few,-
TGTGCCAGCAGCCGGGGGGACTGGGGCTCTGGGGCCAACGTCCTGACTTTC,CASSRGDWGSGANVLTF,TRBJ2-6,TRBV12-3/TRBV12-4,-,TRBD2
TGTGCCAGCGGGGACTTAGCGGGAGTGGGCAAGTACGAGCAGTACTTC,CASGDLAGVGKYEQYF,TRBJ2-7,TRBV27,-,TRBD2
TGCAGTGCTAGAGGGATACAAGAGACCCAGTACTTC,CSARGIQETQYF,TRBJ2-5,TRBV20-1,-,-
TGTGCCAGCAGCGTAGTTTTTGACTCCCTCTCCGACGAGCAGTACTTC,CASSVVFDSLSDEQYF,TRBJ2-7,TRBV9,-,-
TGCAGTGCTGTCGGCGGGGGCTCCTATAATTCACCCCTCCACTTT,CSAVGGGSYNSPLHF,TRBJ1-6,TRBV20-1,-,-
TGTGCCACCAGTACGTCTGGTTGGGAGACCCAGTACTTC,CATSTSGWETQYF,TRBJ2-5,TRBV24-1,few,-
TGTGCCAGCCGGCCGGGTAGCGGTCCCTGGGCGGAGACCCAGTACTTC,CASRPGSGPWAETQYF,TRBJ2-5,TRBV7-8,many,-
TGTGCCAGCAGCTTAGGTTTAGCGGGAGGAGTGGGGAACGAGCAGTACTTC,CASSLGLAGGVGNEQYF,TRBJ2-7,TRBV7-2,many,TRBD2
TGCAAGCTCCGGGACAGCTTATCCGGGGAGCTGTTTTTT,CKLRDSLSGELFF,TRBJ2-2,TRBV20-1,many,TRBD1
TGCGCCAGCAGCCCCAGGGCGGCTAGCGGTTACAATGAGCAGTTCTTC,CASSPRAASGYNEQFF,TRBJ2-1,TRBV5-1,few,TRBD2
TGTGCCAGTAGTATCGAACTAGCGGGGTACAATGAGCAGTTCTTC,CASSIELAGYNEQFF,TRBJ2-1,TRBV19,-,TRBD2
TGTGCCAGTGGTCCGGGACAGGGGGCGAACATTCAGTACTTC,CASGPGQGANIQYF,TRBJ2-4,TRBV19,-,TRBD1
TGTGCCAGCAGCCCCCGACAGGGCCAGGAGACCCAGTACTTC,CASSPRQGQETQYF,TRBJ2-5,TRBV14,many,TRBD1
TGCGCCAGCAGCCATGGGACTCAGGGGGTGAAGACCCAGTACTTC,CASSHGTQGVKTQYF,TRBJ2-5,TRBV5-1,many,-
TGTGCCAGCAGATCGGGACTAGCGGGAAGCTATGAGCAGTTCTTC,CASRSGLAGSYEQFF,TRBJ2-1,TRBV12-3/TRBV12-4,many,TRBD2
TGTGCCATCAGTGAGGAACAGGGGGCGGAAGAGACCCAGTACTTC,CAISEEQGAEETQYF,TRBJ2-5,TRBV10-3,many,TRBD1
TGCAGCGCCTGGGAGGGCCTAGCCAAAAACATTCAGTACTTC,CSAWEGLAKNIQYF,TRBJ2-4,TRBV20-1,many,TRBD2
TGTGCCAGCAGCTTATCCGGACTAGCGGGGACCACCGGGGAGCTGTTTTTT,CASSLSGLAGTTGELFF,TRBJ2-2,TRBV11-3,many,TRBD2
TGCGCCAGCAGCCAAGATACCGGGGTCGTGGGAAACACCATATATTTT,CASSQDTGVVGNTIYF,TRBJ1-3,TRBV4-3,many,-
TGTGCCAGTAGTTTACAACGGGGGCAAGAGACCCAGTACTTC,CASSLQRGQETQYF,TRBJ2-5,TRBV19,-,-
TGTGCCAGCAGTTTAGGTGGGAGGGCCACCGGGGAGCTGTTTTTT,CASSLGGRATGELFF,TRBJ2-2,TRBV12-3/TRBV12-4,-,TRBD2